This TCR beta chain appears in the sequencing data of a study of molecular identifiers for immune sequencing clone quantification. Study-wide findings and caveats: Spiked Jurkat TCR RNA originating from one cell could reportedly be identified amid around 1 million naive cells.

Previously reported methods and listed TCR primers produced the bulk TCR libraries. TCRdb redid the calling of the PCR reads with MiXCR, one entry per CDR3 protein. Altogether tens of thousands of distinct CDR3 sequences are present, around a sixth being singletons, with the ten largest covering 1.3% to 1.5%. Each library that profiled naive CD8 cells came from roughly 20,000 to 1,000,000 sorted cells with 10%, 30% or 50% RNA. Naive CD8 T cells underwent sorting with the CD8+CD4-CCR7+CD45RA+ definition. In its sample, this clonotype was seen many times. Its target is not known. The CDR3 is made up of 17 amino acids. From germline, CDR1 is LGHNA and CDR2 YNFKEQ. With 0 bases removed from V and 3 bases from J, the gap between germline ends came to 17 bases.

Sequencing was done on a sample of naive CD8+ T cells from blood, with Jurkat cell RNA spiked in. Subset described: FACS-sorted CD8+CD4-CCR7+CD45RA+ naive T cells. The sequence was collected from a human donor in good health. Some libraries in this study had Jurkat cell RNA spiked in. The V gene is TRBV4-2, the J gene TRBJ1-1, with a tentative D call TRBD1 (5 bases). The CDR3 loop is CASSQDSSGPMDTEAFF. The CDR3 nucleotides read TGTGCCAGCAGCCAAGATAGTTCAGGGCCGATGGACACTGAAGCTTTCTTT.